These 11 T cell receptor beta chains share one sample of origin, sequenced in a study of CD8+ T cells in alopecia areata. The sequencing template was cDNA reverse transcribed from extracted RNA. Method: immunoSEQ multiplex PCR; TCRdb's copy keeps in-frame clones and lacks some. The sample has about 190,000 clones; 60% are singletons. Sample treatment: oral pan-JAK inhibitor, 5-10 mg twice daily. Sample: CD4+ T cells sorted from blood, taken at week 4, from a patient treated with tofacitinib. These receptors were taken from a human donor with alopecia areata.

This clone was detected only once. CDR3 in amino acids: CAWSFRETNGYTF. Here the CDR3 DNA reads TGTGCCTGGAGTTTCAGGGAAACAAATGGCTACACCTTC. The V call is TRBV30, the J call TRBJ1-2; tentatively, D is TRBD1 (5 bases). Germline V lookup: CDR1 GTSNPN, CDR2 SVGIG (reference sequence). The length of the CDR3 is 13 residues. V gave up 2 bases and J gave up 6 bases, with 13 bases separating them.

There are a few counts of this clone. J is TRBJ2-2 and V is TRBV6-6; no clear D. Looked up from germline, CDR1 is MNHNY and CDR2 is SVGAGI (reference sequence). V lost 5 bases and J lost 5, with 9 bases in between. This CDR3 has 13 amino acids. The CDR3 is CASSTHGTGELFF. CDR3 coding DNA: TGTGCCAGCAGTACACATGGGACCGGGGAGCTGTTTTTT.

The chain uses TRBV7-9 and TRBJ2-3; D not resolved. The V gene lost 6 bases and the J gene lost 5 bases, with 6 bases spanning the gap. Germline CDR1 reads SEHNR; CDR2 reads FQNEAQ (reference sequence). This CDR3 is 11 amino acids long. CDR3 protein: CASSVGDTQYF. DNA of the CDR3: TGTGCCAGCAGTGTGGGAGATACGCAGTATTTT.

The rearrangement joins TRBV28 to TRBJ1-3; D is undetermined. Trimming pared 2 bases from V and 7 bases from J, leaving 15 bases between. This CDR3 contains 15 residues. CDR1 is MDHEN and CDR2 is SYDVKM in the germline V gene. The CDR3 here is CASSLPGSLGNTIYF. CDR3 bases: TGTGCCAGCAGTTTACCAGGCTCCTTGGGGAACACCATATATTTT.

This clone occurred a few times. The CDR3 reads CASSLAGKMNTEAFF. CDR3 bases: TGCGCCAGCAGCTTGGCAGGGAAGATGAACACTGAAGCTTTCTTT. The V and J genes are TRBV5-1 and TRBJ1-1, with D possibly TRBD1 on 5 matching bases. Trimming took 0 bases from V and 0 from J, leaving 9 bases between them. The CDR3 runs 15 residues. Germline V gene data show CDR1 as SGHRS and CDR2 as YFSETQ.

This clone showed up just a few times. The genes are TRBV20-1 and TRBJ2-5, with D possibly matching TRBD1 (5 bases). This CDR3 spans 11 amino acids. Germline values: CDR1 DFQATT, CDR2 SNEGSKA (reference sequence). The ends were cut back, 2 bases at V and 5 bases at J, with 6 bases in the middle. This CDR3 is CSARKGETQYF. The CDR3 DNA reads TGCAGTGCTAGAAAGGGGGAGACCCAGTACTTC.

This chain links TRBV30 with TRBJ2-6; TRBD1 or TRBD2 may be the D gene (5 bases each). V dropped 4 bases and J dropped 7 bases, with 20 bases sitting between them. The CDR3 length is 16 residues. The V gene's germline CDR1 is GTSNPN and CDR2 SVGIG (reference sequence). CDR3 sequence: CAWTRDGVSLANVLTF. Written as DNA, the CDR3 is TGTGCCTGGACCCGGGACGGTGTCTCCTTAGCCAACGTCCTGACTTTC.

The genes are TRBV27 and TRBJ2-5; tentatively, D is TRBD1 or TRBD2 (5 bases each). Between the trimmed V and J ends, which lost 2 bases and 4 bases, there was a span of 11 bases. CDR1 and CDR2 from the germline V gene are MNHEY and SMNVEV (reference sequence). The CDR3 covers 14 residues. This chain's CDR3 is CASSLEGFGETQYF. In DNA, the CDR3 is TGTGCCAGCAGTTTAGAGGGGTTTGGAGAGACCCAGTACTTC.

The J gene is TRBJ2-1, the V gene TRBV19, with D tentatively TRBD2 (6 bases). Germline V gene sequence: CDR1 LNHDA, CDR2 SQIVND (reference sequence). V was trimmed by 4 bases and J by 4 bases, leaving 17 bases between them. The CDR3 covers 16 residues. The CDR3 region has the DNA TGTGCCAGTAGTAAGGGACTTAGCGGCTTTTACAATGAGCAGTTCTTC. Translation: CASSKGLSGFYNEQFF.

The chain combines TRBV29-1 with TRBJ2-5; TRBD2 matches 14 bases. The junction had 2 bases not matched to a gene; V was cut back by 3 bases and J by 5 bases. The germline V gene encodes CDR1 SQVTM and CDR2 ANQGSEA. This CDR3 has 14 residues. Here the CDR3 DNA reads TGCAGCGTTGACGGGACTAGCGGGAGTGAGACCCAGTACTTC. Translation: CSVDGTSGSETQYF.

This chain joins TRBV29-1 and TRBJ1-5; D ambiguous. V was pared by 6 bases and J by 2 bases, with 11 bases between. The CDR3 has 13 residues. Germline V gives CDR1 SQVTM, CDR2 ANQGSEA. CDR3 sequence (DNA): TGCAGCGTCGGGCCAAGGGGCAATCAGCCCCAGCATTTT. This codes for CSVGPRGNQPQHF.